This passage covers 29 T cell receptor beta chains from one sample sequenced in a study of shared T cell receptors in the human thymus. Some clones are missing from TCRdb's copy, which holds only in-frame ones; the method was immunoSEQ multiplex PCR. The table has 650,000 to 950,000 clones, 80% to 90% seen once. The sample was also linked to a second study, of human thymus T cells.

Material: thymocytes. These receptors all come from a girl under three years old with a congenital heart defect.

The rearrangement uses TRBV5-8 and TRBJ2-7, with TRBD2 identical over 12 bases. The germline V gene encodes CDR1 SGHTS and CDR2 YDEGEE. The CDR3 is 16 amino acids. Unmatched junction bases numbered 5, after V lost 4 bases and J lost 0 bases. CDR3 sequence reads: CASSKGLAGGSYEQYF. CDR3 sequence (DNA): TGTGCCAGCAGCAAGGGACTAGCGGGCGGCTCCTACGAGCAGTACTTC.

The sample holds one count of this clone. Here the CDR3 DNA reads TGTGCCAGCAGCTCCCGAAACACTAGCGGGGAGGGGGCCCACAATGAGCAGTTCTTC. This codes for CASSSRNTSGEGAHNEQFF. This chain links TRBV5-4 with TRBJ2-1; 10 bases agree with TRBD2. V lost 3 bases and J lost 5; bases outside the gene matches: 17. The CDR3 has 19 amino acids. Per the germline V gene, CDR1 is SGHNT and CDR2 is YYREEE (reference sequence).

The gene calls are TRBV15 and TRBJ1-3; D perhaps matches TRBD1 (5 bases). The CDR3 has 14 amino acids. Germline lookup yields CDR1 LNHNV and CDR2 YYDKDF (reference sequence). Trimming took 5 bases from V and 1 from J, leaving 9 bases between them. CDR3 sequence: CATSAGGSGNTIYF. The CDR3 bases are TGTGCCACCAGCGCGGGGGGGTCTGGAAACACCATATATTTT. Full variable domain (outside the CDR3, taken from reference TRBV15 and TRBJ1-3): DAMVIQNPRYQVTQFGKPVTLSCSQTLNHNVMYWYQQKSSQAPKLLFHYYDKDFNNEADTPDNFQSRRPNTSFCFLDIRSPGLGDTAMYLCATSAGGSGNTIYFGEGSWLTVV.

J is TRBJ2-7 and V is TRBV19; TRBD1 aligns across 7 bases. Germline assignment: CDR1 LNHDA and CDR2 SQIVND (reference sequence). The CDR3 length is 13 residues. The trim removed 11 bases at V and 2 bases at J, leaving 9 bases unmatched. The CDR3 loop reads CAANTGQPYEQYF. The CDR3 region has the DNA TGTGCCGCGAATACGGGACAGCCCTACGAGCAGTACTTC.

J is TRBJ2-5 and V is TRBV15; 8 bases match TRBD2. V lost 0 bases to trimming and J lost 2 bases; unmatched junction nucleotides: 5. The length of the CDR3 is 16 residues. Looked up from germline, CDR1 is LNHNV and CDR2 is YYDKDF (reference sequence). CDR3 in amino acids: CATSRETAGEQETQYF. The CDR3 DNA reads TGTGCCACCAGCAGAGAAACAGCGGGGGAGCAAGAGACCCAGTACTTC.

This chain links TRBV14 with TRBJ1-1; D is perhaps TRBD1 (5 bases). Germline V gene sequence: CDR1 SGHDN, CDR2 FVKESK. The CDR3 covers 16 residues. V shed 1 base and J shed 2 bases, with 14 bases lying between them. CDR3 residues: CASSQVGAGTNTEAFF. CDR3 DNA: TGTGCCAGCAGCCAAGTAGGGGCAGGGACTAACACTGAAGCTTTCTTT.

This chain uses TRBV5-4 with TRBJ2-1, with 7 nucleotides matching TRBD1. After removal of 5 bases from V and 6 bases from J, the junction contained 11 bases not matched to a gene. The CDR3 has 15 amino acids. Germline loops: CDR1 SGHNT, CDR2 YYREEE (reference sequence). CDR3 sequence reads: CASSPFTDRSNEQFF. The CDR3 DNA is TGTGCCAGCAGTCCCTTTACGGACAGGAGCAATGAGCAGTTCTTC.

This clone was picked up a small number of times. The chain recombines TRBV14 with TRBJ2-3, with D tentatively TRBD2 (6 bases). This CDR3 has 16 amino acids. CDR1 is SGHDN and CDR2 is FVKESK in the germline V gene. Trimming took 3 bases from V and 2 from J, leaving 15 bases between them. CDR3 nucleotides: TGTGCCAGCAGCCAGGGCCAGCGGGTACCCACAGATACGCAGTATTTT. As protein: CASSQGQRVPTDTQYF. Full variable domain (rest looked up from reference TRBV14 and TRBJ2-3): EAGVTQFPSHSVIEKGQTVTLRCDPISGHDNLYWYRRVMGKEIKFLLHFVKESKQDESGMPNNRFLAERTGGTYSTLKVQPAELEDSGVYFCASSQGQRVPTDTQYFGPGTRLTVL.

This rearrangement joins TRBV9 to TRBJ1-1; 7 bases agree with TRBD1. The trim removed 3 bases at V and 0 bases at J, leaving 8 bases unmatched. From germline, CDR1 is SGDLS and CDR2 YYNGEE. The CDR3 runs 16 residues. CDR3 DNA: TGTGCCAGCAGCGCGACAGGGTGGGGGATGAACACTGAAGCTTTCTTT. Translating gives CASSATGWGMNTEAFF.

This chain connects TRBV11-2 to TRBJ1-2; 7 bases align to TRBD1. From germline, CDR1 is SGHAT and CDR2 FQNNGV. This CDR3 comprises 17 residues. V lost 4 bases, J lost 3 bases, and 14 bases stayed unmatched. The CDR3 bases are TGTGCCAGCAGCTCCCCAGGGGGATCAGCCCAATACTATGGCTACACCTTC. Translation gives CASSSPGGSAQYYGYTF.

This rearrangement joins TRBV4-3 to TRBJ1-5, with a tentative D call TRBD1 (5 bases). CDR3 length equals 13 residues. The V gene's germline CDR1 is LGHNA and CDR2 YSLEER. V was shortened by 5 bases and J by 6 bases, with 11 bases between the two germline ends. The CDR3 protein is CASSEGRGQPQHF. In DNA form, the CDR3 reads TGCGCCAGCAGCGAAGGTAGGGGTCAGCCCCAGCATTTT.

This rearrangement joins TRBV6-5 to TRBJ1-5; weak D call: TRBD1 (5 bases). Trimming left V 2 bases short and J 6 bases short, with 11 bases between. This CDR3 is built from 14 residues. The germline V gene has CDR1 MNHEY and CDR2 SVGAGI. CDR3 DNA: TGTGCCAGCAGTTACGGGCAGGGTAGTCAGCCCCAGCATTTT. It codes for CASSYGQGSQPQHF.

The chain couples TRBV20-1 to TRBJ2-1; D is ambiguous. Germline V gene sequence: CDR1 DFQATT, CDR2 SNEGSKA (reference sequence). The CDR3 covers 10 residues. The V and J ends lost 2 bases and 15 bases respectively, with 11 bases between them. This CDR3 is CSARRGKAFF. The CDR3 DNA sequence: TGCAGTGCTAGACGAGGTAAAGCGTTCTTC.

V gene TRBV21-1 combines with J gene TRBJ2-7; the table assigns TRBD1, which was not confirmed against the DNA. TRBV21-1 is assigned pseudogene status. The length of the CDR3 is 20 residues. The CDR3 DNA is TGTGCCAGCACCGAAATATCAGGAAGGCTTTTTCCGTTGATCTCCTACGAGCAGTACTTC. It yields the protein CASTEISGRLFPLISYEQYF.

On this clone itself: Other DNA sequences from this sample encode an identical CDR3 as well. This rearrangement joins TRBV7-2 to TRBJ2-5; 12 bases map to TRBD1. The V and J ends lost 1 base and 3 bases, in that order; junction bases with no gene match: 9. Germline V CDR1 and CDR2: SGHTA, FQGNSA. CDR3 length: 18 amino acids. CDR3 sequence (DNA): TGTGCCAGCAGCTTAGTCGTGGGGGACAGGGGGCTCGAAGAGACCCAGTACTTC. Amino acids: CASSLVVGDRGLEETQYF.

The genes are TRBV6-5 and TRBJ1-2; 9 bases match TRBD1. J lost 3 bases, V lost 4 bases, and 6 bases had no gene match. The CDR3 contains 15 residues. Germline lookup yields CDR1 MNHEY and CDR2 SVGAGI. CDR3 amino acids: CASSLTGGADYGYTF. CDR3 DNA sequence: TGTGCCAGCAGTTTAACAGGGGGCGCGGACTATGGCTACACCTTC.

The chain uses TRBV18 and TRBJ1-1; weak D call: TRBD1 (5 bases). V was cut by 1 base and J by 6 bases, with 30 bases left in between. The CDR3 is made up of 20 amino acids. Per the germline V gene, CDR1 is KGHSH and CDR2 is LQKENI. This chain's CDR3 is CASSPRLPPKGKLTFAEAFF. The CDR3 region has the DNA TGTGCCAGCTCACCACGCCTACCCCCCAAGGGGAAGCTCACGTTTGCTGAAGCTTTCTTT. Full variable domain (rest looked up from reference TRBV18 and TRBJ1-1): NAGVMQNPRHLVRRRGQEARLRCSPMKGHSHVYWYRQLPEEGLKFMVYLQKENIIDESGMPKERFSAEFPKEGPSILRIQQVVRGDSAAYFCASSPRLPPKGKLTFAEAFFGQGTRLTVV.

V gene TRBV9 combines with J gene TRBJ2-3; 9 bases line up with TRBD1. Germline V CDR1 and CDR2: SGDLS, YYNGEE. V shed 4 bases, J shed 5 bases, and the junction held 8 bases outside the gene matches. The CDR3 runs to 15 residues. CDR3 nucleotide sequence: TGTGCCAGCAGCAGTACAGGGGGCAAGGTAGATACGCAGTATTTT. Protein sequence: CASSSTGGKVDTQYF.

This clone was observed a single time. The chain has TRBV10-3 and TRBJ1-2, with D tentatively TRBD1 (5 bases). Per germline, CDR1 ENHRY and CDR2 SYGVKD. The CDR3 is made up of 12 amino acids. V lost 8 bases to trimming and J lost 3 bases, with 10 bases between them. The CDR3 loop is CAIPTVDYGYTF. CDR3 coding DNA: TGTGCCATCCCGACAGTTGACTATGGCTACACCTTC.

CDR3 amino acids: CASSPDRVGFQPQHF. CDR3 nucleotide sequence: TGCGCCAGCAGCCCTGACAGGGTCGGCTTCCAGCCCCAGCATTTT. The chain joins TRBV4-1 to TRBJ1-5; 7 bases align to TRBD1. This CDR3 has 15 residues. The V gene end was trimmed by 4 bases and the J gene end by 7 bases; junction bases not matched to a gene: 10. CDR1 is MGHRA and CDR2 is YSYEKL in the germline V gene.

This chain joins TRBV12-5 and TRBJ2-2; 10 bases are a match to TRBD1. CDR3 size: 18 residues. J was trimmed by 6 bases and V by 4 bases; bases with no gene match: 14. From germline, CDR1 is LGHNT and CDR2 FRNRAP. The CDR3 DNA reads TGTGCTAGTGGTTGGCTCCGGGACAGGGGTTTGGGACCCGGGGAGCTGTTTTTT. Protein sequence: CASGWLRDRGLGPGELFF.

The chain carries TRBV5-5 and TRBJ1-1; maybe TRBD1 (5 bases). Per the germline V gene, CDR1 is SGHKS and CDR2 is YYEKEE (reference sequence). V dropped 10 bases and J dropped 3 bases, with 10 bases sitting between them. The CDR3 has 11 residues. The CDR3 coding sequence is TGTGCCGATGAGACAGACACTGAAGCTTTCTTT. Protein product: CADETDTEAFF.

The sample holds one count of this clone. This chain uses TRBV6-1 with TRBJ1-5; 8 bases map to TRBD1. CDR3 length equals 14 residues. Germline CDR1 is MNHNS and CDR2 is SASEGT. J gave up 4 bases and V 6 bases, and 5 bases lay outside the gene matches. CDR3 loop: CASREDRENQPQHF. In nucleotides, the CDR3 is TGTGCCAGCAGGGAGGACAGGGAGAATCAGCCCCAGCATTTT.

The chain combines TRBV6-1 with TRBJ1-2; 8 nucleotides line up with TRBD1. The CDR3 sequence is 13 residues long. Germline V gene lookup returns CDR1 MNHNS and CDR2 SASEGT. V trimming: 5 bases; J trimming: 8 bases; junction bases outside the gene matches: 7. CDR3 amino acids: CASSSGGVGGYTF. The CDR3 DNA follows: TGTGCCAGCAGTTCAGGGGGCGTAGGGGGCTACACCTTC.

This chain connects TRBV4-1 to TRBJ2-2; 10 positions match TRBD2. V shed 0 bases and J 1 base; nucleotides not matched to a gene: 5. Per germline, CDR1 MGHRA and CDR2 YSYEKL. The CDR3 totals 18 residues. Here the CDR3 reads CASSQDPSGGQNTGELFF. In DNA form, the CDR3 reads TGCGCCAGCAGCCAAGATCCTAGCGGGGGACAGAACACCGGGGAGCTGTTTTTT.

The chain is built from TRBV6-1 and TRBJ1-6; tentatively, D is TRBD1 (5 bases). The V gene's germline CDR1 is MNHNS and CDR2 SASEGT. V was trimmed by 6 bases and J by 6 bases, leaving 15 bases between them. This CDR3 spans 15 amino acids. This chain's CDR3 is CASSPYWGVNSPLHF. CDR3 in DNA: TGTGCCAGCAGCCCCTATTGGGGGGTTAATTCACCCCTCCACTTT.

The CDR3 coding sequence is TGTGCCAGCAGTGAATCGACTCGGACCTATAATTCACCCCTCCACTTT. It translates to CASSESTRTYNSPLHF. The genes are TRBV25-1 and TRBJ1-6, with D unresolved. The CDR3 is made up of 16 amino acids. Germline V gene lookup returns CDR1 MGHDK and CDR2 SYGVNS. V dropped 1 base and J dropped 2 bases, with 9 bases sitting between them.

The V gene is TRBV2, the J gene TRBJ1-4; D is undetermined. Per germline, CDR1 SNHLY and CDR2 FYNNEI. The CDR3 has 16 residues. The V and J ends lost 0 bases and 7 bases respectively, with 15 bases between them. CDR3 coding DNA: TGTGCCAGCAGTGAAGCGGGCGCCCGCCGGCGTGAAAAACTGTTTTTT. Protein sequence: CASSEAGARRREKLFF.

Written as DNA, the CDR3 is TGTGCCAGCAGCGGAGGCACAGGGGACACCGGGGAGCTGTTTTTT. Protein sequence: CASSGGTGDTGELFF. The chain joins TRBV13 to TRBJ2-2, with TRBD1 matching over 7 bases. V lost 5 bases to trimming and J lost 3 bases; unmatched junction nucleotides: 6. The germline gives CDR1 PRHDT, CDR2 FYEKMQ (reference sequence). The CDR3 length is 15 residues.